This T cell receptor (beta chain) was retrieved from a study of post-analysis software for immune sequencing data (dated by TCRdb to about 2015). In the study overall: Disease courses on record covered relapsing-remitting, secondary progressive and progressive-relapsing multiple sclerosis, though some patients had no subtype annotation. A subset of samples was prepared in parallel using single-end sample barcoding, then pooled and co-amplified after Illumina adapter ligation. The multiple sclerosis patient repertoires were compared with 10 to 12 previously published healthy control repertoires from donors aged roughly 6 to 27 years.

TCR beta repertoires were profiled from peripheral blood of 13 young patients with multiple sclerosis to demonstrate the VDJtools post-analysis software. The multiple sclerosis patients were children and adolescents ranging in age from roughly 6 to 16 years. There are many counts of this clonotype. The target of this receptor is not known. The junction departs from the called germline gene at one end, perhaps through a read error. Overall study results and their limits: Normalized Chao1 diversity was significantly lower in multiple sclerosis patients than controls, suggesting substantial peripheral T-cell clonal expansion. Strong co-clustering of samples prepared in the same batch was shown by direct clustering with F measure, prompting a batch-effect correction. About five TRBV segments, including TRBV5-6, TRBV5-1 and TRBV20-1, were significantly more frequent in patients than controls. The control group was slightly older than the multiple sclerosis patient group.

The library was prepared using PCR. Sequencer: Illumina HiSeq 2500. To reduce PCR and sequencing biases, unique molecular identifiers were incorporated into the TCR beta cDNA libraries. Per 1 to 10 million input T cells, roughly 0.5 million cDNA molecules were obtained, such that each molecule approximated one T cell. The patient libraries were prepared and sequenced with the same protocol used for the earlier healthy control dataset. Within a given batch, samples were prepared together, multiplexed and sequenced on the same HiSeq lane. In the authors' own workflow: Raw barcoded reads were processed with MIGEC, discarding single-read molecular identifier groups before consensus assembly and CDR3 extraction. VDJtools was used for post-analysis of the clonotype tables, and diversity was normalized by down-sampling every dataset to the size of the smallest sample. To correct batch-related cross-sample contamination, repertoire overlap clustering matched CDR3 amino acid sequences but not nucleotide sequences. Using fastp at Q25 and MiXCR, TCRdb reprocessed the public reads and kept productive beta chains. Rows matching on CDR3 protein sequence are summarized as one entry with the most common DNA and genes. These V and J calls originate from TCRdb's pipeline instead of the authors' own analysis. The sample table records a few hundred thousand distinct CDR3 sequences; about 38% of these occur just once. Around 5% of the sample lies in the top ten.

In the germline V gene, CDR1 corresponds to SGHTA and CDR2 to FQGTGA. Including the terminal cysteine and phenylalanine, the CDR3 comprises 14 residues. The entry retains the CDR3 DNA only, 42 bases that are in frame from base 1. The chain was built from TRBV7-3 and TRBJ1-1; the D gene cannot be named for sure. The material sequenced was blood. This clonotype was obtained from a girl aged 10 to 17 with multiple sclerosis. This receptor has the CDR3 CASSQTYGNAEAFF. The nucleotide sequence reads TGTGCCAGCAGCCAAACCTATGGGAACGCTGAAGCTTTCTTT.